This T cell receptor (beta chain) stems from a study of blood T cell repertoires in COVID-19. Across the whole study: The analysed material was cDNA or gDNA that came from T cells, B-cell-depleted T cells, or PBMCs.

In germline, CDR1 is LGHDT, CDR2 YNNKEL (reference sequence). The V end was cut by 0 bases, the J end by 4 bases, with 12 bases between. The CDR3 runs to 15 residues. Some clones are missing from TCRdb's copy, which holds only in-frame ones; the method was immunoSEQ multiplex PCR. The sample records roughly 230,000 clones, 75% to 85% being singletons. This clone was found once. What was sequenced was peripheral blood. This rearrangement joins TRBV3-1 (or the pseudogene TRBV3-2) to TRBJ2-5; possible D gene TRBD2, 5 bases. This TCR was recovered from a woman in her forties or fifties with acute or convalescent COVID-19. The CDR3 region is CASSQDEGTGETQYF. CDR3 bases: TGTGCCAGCAGCCAAGATGAGGGAACGGGAGAGACCCAGTACTTC.